Each of the 18 T cell receptor beta chains below was sequenced from the same sample in a study of control samples from healthy donors and cancer patients. Libraries were prepared by immunoSEQ multiplex PCR; TCRdb keeps only in-frame clonotypes and omits some of them. The sample yields approximately 140,000 clones, 80% to 95% seen once. Sequencing was done on a sample of blood. These receptors were obtained from a man under 40 in good health.

The chain combines TRBV5-1 with TRBJ2-1; 9 bases map to TRBD1. The V and J ends lost 6 bases and 8 bases, in that order; junction bases with no gene match: 6. CDR1 SGHRS and CDR2 YFSETQ come from the germline V gene. CDR3 length: 13 amino acids. The CDR3 nucleotides read TGCGCCAGCAACGCGGGGACAGGGTATGAGCAGTTCTTC. Its protein product is CASNAGTGYEQFF.

This chain links TRBV5-1 with TRBJ1-1; the D gene is possibly TRBD1 (6 bases). The CDR3 runs to 14 residues. Germline CDR1 SGHRS, CDR2 YFSETQ. Trimming removed 2 bases at V and 3 bases at J, with 11 bases between. The CDR3 loop reads CASSLDRMDTEAFF. CDR3 in DNA: TGCGCCAGCAGCTTAGACAGGATGGACACTGAAGCTTTCTTT.

The table lists this clone with a count of one. This rearrangement joins TRBV20-1 to TRBJ1-4, with D hard to call. CDR1 and CDR2 from the germline V gene are DFQATT and SNEGSKA (reference sequence). The CDR3 covers 15 residues. Trimming took 3 bases from V and 0 from J, leaving 11 bases between them. CDR3 region: CSASREAATNEKLFF. Here the CDR3 DNA reads TGCAGTGCTAGTAGGGAGGCAGCAACTAATGAAAAACTGTTTTTT.

CDR3 sequence (DNA): TGTGCCAGCAGCCGTAGGGGCTCGGGCTACTATGGCTACACCTTC. The encoded protein is CASSRRGSGYYGYTF. This chain uses TRBV5-6 with TRBJ1-2; D possibly corresponds to TRBD1 (5 bases). This CDR3 is 15 amino acids long. Trimming cost V 4 bases and J 3 bases, with 16 bases left between them. CDR1 is SGHDT and CDR2 is YYEEEE in the germline V gene.

In the case of this clone: Other DNA sequences in this sample translate to the same CDR3. The gene calls are TRBV5-1 and TRBJ1-4; the D gene is possibly TRBD1 (6 bases). This CDR3 region has 14 residues. The germline V gene encodes CDR1 SGHRS and CDR2 YFSETQ. Trimming cost V 0 bases and J 7 bases, with 10 bases left between them. The CDR3 DNA sequence: TGCGCCAGCAGCTTGGTGGGGGCGGGTGAAAAACTGTTTTTT. Translated, it gives CASSLVGAGEKLFF.

V is TRBV28 and J is TRBJ2-1; 7 positions agree with TRBD1. Germline V gives CDR1 MDHEN, CDR2 SYDVKM. This CDR3 is built from 15 residues. V trimming: 6 bases; J trimming: 3 bases; junction bases outside the gene matches: 8. DNA of the CDR3: TGTGCCAGCAGCTTTTTGACAGGGCTCTACAATGAGCAGTTCTTC. Translated, it gives CASSFLTGLYNEQFF.

This chain uses TRBV28 with TRBJ1-1; weak D call: TRBD1 (5 bases). The germline V gene has CDR1 MDHEN and CDR2 SYDVKM. CDR3 length: 17 residues. The V end lost 2 bases, the J end lost 0 bases, and 16 bases lay between the germline ends. In nucleotides, the CDR3 is TGTGCCAGCAGTTTAGACAGCACCGGAACTCTGAACACTGAAGCTTTCTTT. Translation gives CASSLDSTGTLNTEAFF.

V usage is TRBV27 and J usage is TRBJ1-4; the D gene is possibly TRBD1 (6 bases). Deletions cut 4 bases from V and 9 bases from J, with 18 bases between. The CDR3 totals 15 residues. Per the germline V gene, CDR1 is MNHEY and CDR2 is SMNVEV (reference sequence). The CDR3 sequence is CASSSRTARNQKLFF. In nucleotides, the CDR3 is TGTGCCAGCAGTTCCCGGACAGCTAGAAATCAAAAACTGTTTTTT. Combining the CDR3 with reference TRBV27 and TRBJ1-4 gives the whole variable domain EAQVTQNPRYLITVTGKKLTVTCSQNMNHEYMSWYRQDPGLGLRQIYYSMNVEVTDKGDVPEGYKVSRKEKRNFPLILESPSPNQTSLYFCASSSRTARNQKLFFGSGTQLSVL.

This clone was observed once. The chain combines TRBV27 with TRBJ2-3; 12 bases are shared with TRBD2. CDR1 and CDR2 from the germline V gene are MNHEY and SMNVEV (reference sequence). There are 16 residues in the CDR3. V was pared by 4 bases and J by 3 bases, with 5 bases of the junction left unmatched. CDR3 nucleotides: TGTGCCAGCAGTTCTCGACTAGCGGGAGTTACAGATACGCAGTATTTT. This gives the protein CASSSRLAGVTDTQYF.

The chain recombines TRBV30 with TRBJ1-3, with D unresolved. Trimming pared 2 bases from V and 4 bases from J, leaving 9 bases between. The germline CDR1 and CDR2 sequences are GTSNPN and SVGIG (reference sequence). CDR3 length: 13 residues. CDR3 DNA sequence: TGTGCCTGGAGTATGGTAGGAGGAAACACCATATATTTT. This sequence encodes CAWSMVGGNTIYF.

V usage is TRBV30 and J usage is TRBJ1-2, with a weak D call TRBD1 (5 bases). V lost 4 bases, J lost 7 bases, and 16 bases lay in between. This CDR3 has 13 residues. The V gene's germline CDR1 is GTSNPN and CDR2 SVGIG (reference sequence). The DNA for the CDR3 is TGTGCCTGGAAGGGGCAGGGAGTTGGTGGCTACACCTTC. This codes for CAWKGQGVGGYTF.

The rearrangement joins TRBV6-5 to TRBJ2-3; D uncertain. V gave up 3 bases and J gave up 1 base, with 11 bases separating them. The CDR3 extends over 15 amino acids. The germline V gene has CDR1 MNHEY and CDR2 SVGAGI. CDR3 sequence: CASSYTGGGTDTQYF. CDR3 sequence (DNA): TGTGCCAGCAGTTATACTGGCGGAGGCACAGATACGCAGTATTTT.

The rearrangement links TRBV7-2 to TRBJ2-1; no reliable D call. The germline V and J ends were trimmed by 3 bases and 4 bases, with 4 bases remaining between them. The CDR3 length is 12 residues. The germline V gene has CDR1 SGHTA and CDR2 FQGNSA. Here the CDR3 reads CASSFRYNEQFF. CDR3 DNA sequence: TGTGCCAGCAGCTTTCGGTACAATGAGCAGTTCTTC.

The CDR3 DNA sequence: TGTGCCTGGAGAGCGAAGGGACAGCGAGACTCTGGAAACACCATATATTTT. It is translated as CAWRAKGQRDSGNTIYF. The genes are TRBV30 and TRBJ1-3, with 7 bases fitting TRBD1. The CDR3 runs 17 residues. The germline gives CDR1 GTSNPN, CDR2 SVGIG (reference sequence). Trimming took 3 bases from V and 0 from J; bases not matched to a gene: 11.

V gene TRBV10-3 combines with J gene TRBJ2-2; D perhaps matches TRBD2 (5 bases). The V and J ends lost 6 bases and 2 bases respectively, with 10 bases between them. CDR3 length: 14 residues. CDR1 is ENHRY and CDR2 is SYGVKD in the germline V gene. This chain's CDR3 is CAISDYSNTGELFF. CDR3 DNA: TGTGCCATCAGCGACTATTCTAACACCGGGGAGCTGTTTTTT.

The chain has TRBV11-3 and TRBJ2-1; D gene ambiguous. Trimming stripped 4 bases from V and 9 bases from J, with 13 bases between. The CDR3 length is 13 residues. Germline CDR1 and CDR2: SGHNT and YENEEA. The CDR3 region has the DNA TGTGCCAGCAGCTCTCTTGGACGGAGTGAGCAGTTCTTC. This translates into CASSSLGRSEQFF.

The genes are TRBV19 and TRBJ1-2, with no clear D. The CDR3 is made up of 13 amino acids. V lost 3 bases and J lost 4, with 9 bases in between. Germline CDR1 and CDR2: LNHDA and SQIVND (reference sequence). The CDR3 coding sequence is TGTGCCAGTAGTATTTCAGTCCTCTATGGCTACACCTTC. This encodes CASSISVLYGYTF.

This clone was seen more than once but under ten times. V and J are TRBV29-1 and TRBJ1-1, with TRBD1 matching over 7 bases. CDR3 size: 15 residues. V lost 5 bases and J lost 4; bases outside the gene matches: 13. The V gene's germline CDR1 is SQVTM and CDR2 ANQGSEA. The CDR3 reads CSVQAQGIGSTEAFF. CDR3 nucleotides: TGCAGCGTTCAAGCACAGGGGATTGGCAGCACTGAAGCTTTCTTT. Full variable domain (rest looked up from reference TRBV29-1 and TRBJ1-1): SAVISQKPSRDICQRGTSLTIQCQVDSQVTMMFWYRQQPGQSLTLIATANQGSEATYESGFVIDKFPISRPNLTFSTLTVSNMSPEDSSIYLCSVQAQGIGSTEAFFGQGTRLTVV.